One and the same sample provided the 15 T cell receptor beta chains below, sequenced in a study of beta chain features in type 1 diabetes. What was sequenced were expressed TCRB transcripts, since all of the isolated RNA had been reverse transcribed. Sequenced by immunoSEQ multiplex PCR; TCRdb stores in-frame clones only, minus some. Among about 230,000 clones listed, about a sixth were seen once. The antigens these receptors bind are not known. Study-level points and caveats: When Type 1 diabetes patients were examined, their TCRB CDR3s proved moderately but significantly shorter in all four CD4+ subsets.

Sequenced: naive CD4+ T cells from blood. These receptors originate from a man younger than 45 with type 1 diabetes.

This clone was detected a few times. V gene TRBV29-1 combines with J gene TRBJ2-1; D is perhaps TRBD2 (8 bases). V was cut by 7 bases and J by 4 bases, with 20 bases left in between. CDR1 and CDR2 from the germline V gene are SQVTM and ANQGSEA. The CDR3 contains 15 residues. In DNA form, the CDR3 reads TGCAGCGCAAAGAGGGGGCTAGCGGGTTACAATGAGCAGTTCTTC. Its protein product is CSAKRGLAGYNEQFF.

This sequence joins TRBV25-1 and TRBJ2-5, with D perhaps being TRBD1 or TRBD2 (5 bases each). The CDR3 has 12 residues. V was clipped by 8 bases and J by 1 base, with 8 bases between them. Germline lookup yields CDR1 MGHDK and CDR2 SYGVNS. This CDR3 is CASRDLQETQYF. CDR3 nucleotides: TGTGCCAGCCGGGACCTCCAAGAGACCCAGTACTTC.

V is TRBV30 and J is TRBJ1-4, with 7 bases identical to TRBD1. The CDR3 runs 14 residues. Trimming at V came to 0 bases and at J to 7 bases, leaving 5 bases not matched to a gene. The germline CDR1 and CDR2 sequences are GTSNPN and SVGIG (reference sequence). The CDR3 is CAWSVRGGSEKLFF. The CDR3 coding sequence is TGTGCCTGGAGTGTAAGAGGGGGCAGTGAAAAACTGTTTTTT.

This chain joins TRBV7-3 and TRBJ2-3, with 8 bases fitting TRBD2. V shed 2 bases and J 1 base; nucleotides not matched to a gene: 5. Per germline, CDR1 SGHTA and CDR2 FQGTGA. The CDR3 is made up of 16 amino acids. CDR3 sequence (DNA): TGTGCCAGCAGCTTACAAGCGGGAGCGGGCACAGATACGCAGTATTTT. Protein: CASSLQAGAGTDTQYF. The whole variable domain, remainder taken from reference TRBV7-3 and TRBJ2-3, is GAGVSQTPSNKVTEKGKYVELRCDPISGHTALYWYRQSLGQGPEFLIYFQGTGAADDSGLPNDRFFAVRPEGSVSTLKIQRTERGDSAVYLCASSLQAGAGTDTQYFGPGTRLTVL.

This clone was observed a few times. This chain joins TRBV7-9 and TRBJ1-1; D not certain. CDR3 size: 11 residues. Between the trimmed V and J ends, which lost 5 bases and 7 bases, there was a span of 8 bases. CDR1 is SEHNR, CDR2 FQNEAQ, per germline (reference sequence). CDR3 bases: TGTGCCAGCAGCCCCAAGATTGAAGCTTTCTTT. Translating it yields CASSPKIEAFF.

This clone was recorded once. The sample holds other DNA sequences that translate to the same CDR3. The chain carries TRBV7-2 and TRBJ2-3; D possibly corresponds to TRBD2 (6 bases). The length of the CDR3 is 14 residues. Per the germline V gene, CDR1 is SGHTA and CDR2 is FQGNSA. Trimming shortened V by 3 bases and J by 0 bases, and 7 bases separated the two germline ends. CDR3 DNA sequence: TGTGCCAGCAGCTTTAGCGGTAGCACAGATACGCAGTATTTT. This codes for CASSFSGSTDTQYF.

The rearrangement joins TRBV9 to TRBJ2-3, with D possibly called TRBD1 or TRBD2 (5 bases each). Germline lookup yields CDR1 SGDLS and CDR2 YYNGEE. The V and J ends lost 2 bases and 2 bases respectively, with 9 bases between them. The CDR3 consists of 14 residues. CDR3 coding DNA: TGTGCCAGCAGCGTCAGAGGGGACACAGATACGCAGTATTTT. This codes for CASSVRGDTDTQYF.

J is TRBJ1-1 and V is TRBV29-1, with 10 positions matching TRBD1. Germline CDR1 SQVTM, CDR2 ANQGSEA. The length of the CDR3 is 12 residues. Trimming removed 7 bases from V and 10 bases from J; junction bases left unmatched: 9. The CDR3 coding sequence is TGCAGCGCCGGGACAGGGGTTATAGGAGCTTTCTTT. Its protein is CSAGTGVIGAFF.

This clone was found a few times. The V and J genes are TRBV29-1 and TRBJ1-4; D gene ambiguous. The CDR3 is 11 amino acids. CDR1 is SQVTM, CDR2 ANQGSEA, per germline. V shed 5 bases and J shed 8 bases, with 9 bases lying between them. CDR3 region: CSVYLYEKLFF. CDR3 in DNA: TGCAGCGTTTATCTTTACGAAAAACTGTTTTTT.

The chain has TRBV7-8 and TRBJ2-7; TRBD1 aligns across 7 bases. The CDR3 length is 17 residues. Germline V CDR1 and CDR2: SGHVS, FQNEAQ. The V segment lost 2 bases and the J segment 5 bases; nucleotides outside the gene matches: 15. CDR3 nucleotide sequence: TGTGCCAGCAGCTTAATCGGCAAGTCGACAGGGAGCCACGAGCAGTACTTC. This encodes CASSLIGKSTGSHEQYF.

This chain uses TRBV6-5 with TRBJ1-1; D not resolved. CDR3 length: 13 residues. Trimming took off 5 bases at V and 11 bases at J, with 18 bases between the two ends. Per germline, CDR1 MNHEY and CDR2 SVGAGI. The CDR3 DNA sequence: TGTGCCAGCAGTAAACCTCCTGCCATAGGGGCTTTCTTT. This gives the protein CASSKPPAIGAFF.

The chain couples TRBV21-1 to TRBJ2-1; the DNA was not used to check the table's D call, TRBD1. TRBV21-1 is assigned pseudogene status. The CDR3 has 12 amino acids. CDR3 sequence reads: CAAVSGDNEQFF. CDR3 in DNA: TGTGCCGCAGTCTCAGGGGACAATGAGCAGTTCTTC.

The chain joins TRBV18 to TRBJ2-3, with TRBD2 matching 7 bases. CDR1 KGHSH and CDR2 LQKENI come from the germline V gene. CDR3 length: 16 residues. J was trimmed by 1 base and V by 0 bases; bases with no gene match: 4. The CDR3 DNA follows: TGTGCCAGCTCACCACCTAGCGGGTACGGCACAGATACGCAGTATTTT. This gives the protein CASSPPSGYGTDTQYF.

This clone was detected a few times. The CDR3 reads CASSRQGPYEQYF. CDR3 nucleotides: TGTGCCAGCAGCCGACAGGGACCCTACGAGCAGTACTTC. The chain joins TRBV7-9 to TRBJ2-7; 7 nucleotides align to TRBD1. CDR3 size: 13 residues. The V gene's germline CDR1 is SEHNR and CDR2 FQNEAQ (reference sequence). V lost 5 bases, J lost 2 bases, and 3 bases stayed unmatched.

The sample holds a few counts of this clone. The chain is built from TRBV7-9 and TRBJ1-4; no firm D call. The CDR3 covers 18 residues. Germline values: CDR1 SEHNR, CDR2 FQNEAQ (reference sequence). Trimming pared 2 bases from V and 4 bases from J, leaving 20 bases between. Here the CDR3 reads CASSLRARKINHNEKLFF. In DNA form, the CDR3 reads TGTGCCAGCAGCTTACGGGCACGTAAGATTAACCATAATGAAAAACTGTTTTTT.